This T cell receptor (beta chain) was captured by sequencing in a study of blood T cell repertoires in COVID-19. Study background: Some COVID-19 samples were acute and others convalescent; all came from the United States, Italy and Spain. From T cells, B-cell-depleted T cells, or PBMCs came the material, which was cDNA or gDNA.

Authors' methods: Quantification of nucleated cells was approximated via reference gene primer amplification. The assay was immunoSEQ multiplex PCR, and TCRdb's table has in-frame clones only and misses some. From that table come the V and J calls and clone size; the DNA was used to work out D and trimming. The sample contains about 130,000 clones, approximately 90% of which appear only once. The Seattle patients, enrolled during active infection, were followed longitudinally. The sample was peripheral blood. This receptor was identified in a man aged 50 to 59 with COVID-19, enrolled during active disease.

This CDR3 is CASSSRTGQPTEAFF. CDR3 nucleotide sequence: TGTGCCAGCAGCTCCAGGACAGGCCAGCCGACTGAAGCTTTCTTT. V and J are TRBV6-5 and TRBJ1-1; 7 nucleotides line up with TRBD1. The CDR3 contains 15 residues. The trim removed 6 bases at V and 5 bases at J, leaving 12 bases unmatched. Germline assignment: CDR1 MNHEY and CDR2 SVGAGI.